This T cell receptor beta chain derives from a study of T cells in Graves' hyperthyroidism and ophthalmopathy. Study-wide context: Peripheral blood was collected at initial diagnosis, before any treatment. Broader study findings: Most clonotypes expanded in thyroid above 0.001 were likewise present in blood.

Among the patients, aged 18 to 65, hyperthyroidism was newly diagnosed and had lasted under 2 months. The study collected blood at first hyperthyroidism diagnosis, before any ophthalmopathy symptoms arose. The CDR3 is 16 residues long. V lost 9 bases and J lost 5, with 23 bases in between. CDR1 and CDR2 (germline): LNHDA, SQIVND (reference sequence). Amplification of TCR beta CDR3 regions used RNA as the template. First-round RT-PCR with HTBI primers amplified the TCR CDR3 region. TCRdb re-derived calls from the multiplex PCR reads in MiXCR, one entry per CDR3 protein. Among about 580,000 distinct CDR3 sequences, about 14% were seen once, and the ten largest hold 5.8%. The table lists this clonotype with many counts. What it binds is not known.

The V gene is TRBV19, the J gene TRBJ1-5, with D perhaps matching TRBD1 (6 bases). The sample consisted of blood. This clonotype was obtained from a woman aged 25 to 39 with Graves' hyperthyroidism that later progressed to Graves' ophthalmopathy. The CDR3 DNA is TGTGCCAGCACCCCTTGGTCCAGGGGCAGGGATCAGCCCCAGCATTTT. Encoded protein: CASTPWSRGRDQPQHF.